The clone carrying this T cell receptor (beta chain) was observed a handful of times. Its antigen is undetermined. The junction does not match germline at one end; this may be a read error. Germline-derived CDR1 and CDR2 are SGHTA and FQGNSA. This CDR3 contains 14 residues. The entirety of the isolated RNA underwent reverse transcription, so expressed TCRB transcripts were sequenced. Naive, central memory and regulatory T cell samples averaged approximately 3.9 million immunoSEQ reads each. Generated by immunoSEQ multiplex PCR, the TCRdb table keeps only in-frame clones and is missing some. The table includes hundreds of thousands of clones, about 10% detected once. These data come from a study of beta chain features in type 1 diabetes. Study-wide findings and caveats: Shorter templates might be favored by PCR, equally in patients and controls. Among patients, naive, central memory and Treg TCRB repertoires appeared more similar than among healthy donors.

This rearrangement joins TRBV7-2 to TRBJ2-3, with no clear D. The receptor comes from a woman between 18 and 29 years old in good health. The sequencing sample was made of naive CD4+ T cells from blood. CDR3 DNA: TGTGCCAGCATCTTAGGCCCTAGCACAGATACGCAGTATTTT. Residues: CASILGPSTDTQYF.